This T cell receptor (beta chain) comes out of a study of blood T cell repertoires in COVID-19. About the research overall: Sites across the United States, Italy and Spain contributed samples from acute and convalescent COVID-19. PBMCs, B-cell-depleted T cells, or T cells provided the cDNA or gDNA that made up the material.

This CDR3 has 14 residues. V lost 4 bases and J lost 1, with 10 bases in between. In the original processing: Using reference gene primer amplification, nucleated cell counts were estimated. Data came from immunoSEQ multiplex PCR; TCRdb stores just in-frame clones and leaves some out. The V and J calls and clone size were taken over from that table, and D and trimming were inferred from the DNA. The sample includes some 150,000 clones, roughly 87% of them seen just once. The chain carries TRBV6-7 and TRBJ1-2; D remains unclear. TRBV6-7 is filed as an ORF, its function uncertain. This clonotype was sampled from a woman in her forties or fifties with acute or convalescent COVID-19. The specimen was peripheral blood. The CDR3 DNA is TGTGCCAGCAGTTTGTCGGTTCTTAACTATGGCTACACCTTC. It codes for CASSLSVLNYGYTF.